The 17 T cell receptor beta chains listed next were all sequenced from one sample in a study of PD-1 blockade in classical Hodgkin lymphoma. Each patient relapsed following autologous stem cell transplantation, and prior brentuximab vedotin exposure differed. Sequenced by immunoSEQ multiplex PCR; TCRdb stores in-frame clones only, minus some. The sample lists some 14,000 clones, 86% occurring once. Sequencing used peripheral blood mononuclear cells (PBMCs), obtained at baseline. These TCRs come from a human donor with classical Hodgkin lymphoma.

Only one count was recorded for this clone. The V and J genes are TRBV28 and TRBJ2-7; no clear D. The CDR3 has 13 amino acids. CDR1 and CDR2 from the germline V gene are MDHEN and SYDVKM. Trimming removed 4 bases from V and 5 bases from J, with 12 bases in between. The CDR3 here is CASSSMTADEQYF. CDR3 bases: TGTGCCAGCAGTTCAATGACTGCGGACGAGCAGTACTTC.

This clone was counted only a few times. This sequence joins TRBV6-5 and TRBJ1-1, with 8 bases aligning to TRBD1. The CDR3 consists of 15 residues. Germline V gene lookup returns CDR1 MNHEY and CDR2 SVGAGI. V lost 2 bases and J lost 1; bases outside the gene matches: 3. CDR3 residues: CASSYTGQGNTEAFF. CDR3 coding DNA: TGTGCCAGCAGTTACACCGGACAGGGGAACACTGAAGCTTTCTTT.

V gene TRBV15 combines with J gene TRBJ2-1; no clear D gene. Germline lookup yields CDR1 LNHNV and CDR2 YYDKDF (reference sequence). The ends were cut back, 1 base at V and 9 bases at J, with 10 bases in the middle. This CDR3 has 13 amino acids. CDR3 nucleotide sequence: TGTGCCACCAGCAGAGGAGGTGGTGGTGAGCAGTTCTTC. This encodes CATSRGGGGEQFF. Filled out from reference TRBV15 and TRBJ2-1, the complete variable domain reads DAMVIQNPRYQVTQFGKPVTLSCSQTLNHNVMYWYQQKSSQAPKLLFHYYDKDFNNEADTPDNFQSRRPNTSFCFLDIRSPGLGDTAMYLCATSRGGGGEQFFGPGTRLTVL.

This clone was recorded only once. The chain links TRBV13 to TRBJ1-1; D is uncertain. The CDR3 has 14 residues. Germline CDR1 PRHDT, CDR2 FYEKMQ (reference sequence). V lost 1 base and J 6 bases, leaving 12 bases between the germline ends. The CDR3 reads CASSLAGPSSEAFF. As DNA, the CDR3 is TGTGCCAGCAGCTTAGCGGGCCCGAGCTCTGAAGCTTTCTTT.

This chain uses TRBV10-3 with TRBJ2-7; 10 bases are a match to TRBD1. The V and J ends lost 0 bases and 4 bases, in that order; junction bases with no gene match: 9. This CDR3 spans 17 amino acids. The germline CDR1 and CDR2 sequences are ENHRY and SYGVKD. The DNA of the CDR3 is TGTGCCATCAGTGAGTCTGGGCGGACAGGGGGGACATACGAGCAGTACTTC. Its translation: CAISESGRTGGTYEQYF.

CDR3 residues: CASSVTGGADTEAFF. The CDR3 DNA is TGTGCCAGCAGCGTGACAGGGGGCGCGGACACTGAAGCTTTCTTT. The chain couples TRBV5-4 to TRBJ1-1; 10 bases are a match to TRBD1. This CDR3 contains 15 residues. The germline V gene has CDR1 SGHNT and CDR2 YYREEE (reference sequence). J lost 3 bases, V lost 4 bases, and 6 bases had no gene match.

This clone showed up just a few times. J is TRBJ1-2 and V is TRBV28, with 7 nucleotides matching TRBD1. Germline values: CDR1 MDHEN, CDR2 SYDVKM. This CDR3 has 14 amino acids. V lost 2 bases and J lost 6; bases outside the gene matches: 6. The CDR3 is CASSLDRELDGYTF. Here the CDR3 DNA reads TGTGCCAGCAGTTTAGACAGGGAACTAGATGGCTACACCTTC.

The DNA for the CDR3 is TGTGCCAGTAGTATAGGGGGACAGGAAGCTTTCTTT. It codes for CASSIGGQEAFF. V is TRBV19 and J is TRBJ1-1; 7 bases align to TRBD1. This CDR3 is built from 12 residues. Germline V CDR1 and CDR2: LNHDA, SQIVND (reference sequence). The trim removed 1 base at V and 8 bases at J, leaving 1 base unmatched.

This clone turned up a few times. The chain combines TRBV6-6 with TRBJ2-1, with 7 positions matching TRBD1. This CDR3 spans 16 amino acids. Trimming took 4 bases from V and 6 from J; bases not matched to a gene: 12. CDR1 and CDR2 from the germline V gene are MNHNY and SVGAGI (reference sequence). For the CDR3, the DNA is TGTGCCAGCAGTTCTCCCCCCGGGACAGTCTTCAATGAGCAGTTCTTC. Amino acids: CASSSPPGTVFNEQFF.

The CDR3 DNA is TGCGCCAGCAGCTCCCCGGGACAGGGAAATGAAAAACTGTTTTTT. Encoded protein: CASSSPGQGNEKLFF. The V call is TRBV5-1, the J call TRBJ1-4; 9 nucleotides match TRBD1. The CDR3 runs to 15 residues. The V and J ends lost 3 bases and 5 bases, in that order; junction bases with no gene match: 5. The V gene's germline CDR1 is SGHRS and CDR2 YFSETQ.

The chain carries TRBV25-1 and TRBJ1-1; a weak D match, TRBD1 (5 bases). V was clipped by 7 bases and J by 4 bases, with 7 bases between them. The germline gives CDR1 MGHDK, CDR2 SYGVNS. This CDR3 is built from 11 residues. Here the CDR3 reads CASIQGTEAFF. CDR3 in DNA: TGTGCCAGCATCCAGGGCACTGAAGCTTTCTTT.

The V gene is TRBV29-1, the J gene TRBJ2-1; 10 bases fit TRBD2. Germline V lookup: CDR1 SQVTM, CDR2 ANQGSEA. The CDR3 consists of 13 residues. Losses at the gene ends were 3 bases for V and 12 bases for J; bases not matched to a gene: 8. The chain's CDR3 is CSVESGLAIPQFF. Written as DNA, the CDR3 is TGCAGCGTTGAGTCGGGACTAGCGATACCGCAGTTCTTC.

The V call is TRBV28, the J call TRBJ1-3; 7 bases are shared with TRBD1. Germline V gene sequence: CDR1 MDHEN, CDR2 SYDVKM. The CDR3 extends over 16 amino acids. Trimming cost V 3 bases and J 6 bases; bases outside gene matches: 11. CDR3 DNA sequence: TGTGCCAGCAGTTTTGAGGGGGCGCCTCATGAAAACACCATATATTTT. The encoded protein is CASSFEGAPHENTIYF.

This rearrangement joins TRBV5-1 to TRBJ2-5; 7 positions match TRBD2. Per germline, CDR1 SGHRS and CDR2 YFSETQ. The CDR3 consists of 15 residues. V lost 3 bases, J lost 0 bases, and 5 bases stayed unmatched. The CDR3 protein is CASSSTGTNQETQYF. The CDR3 bases are TGCGCCAGCAGCTCCACCGGGACTAACCAAGAGACCCAGTACTTC.

J is TRBJ1-3 and V is TRBV14, with unresolved D. The germline gives CDR1 SGHDN, CDR2 FVKESK. CDR3 length: 12 amino acids. V was clipped by 6 bases and J by 3 bases, with 6 bases between them. The CDR3 reads CASRGFGNTIYF. The CDR3 region has the DNA TGTGCCAGCAGGGGGTTTGGAAACACCATATATTTT.

This chain links TRBV4-1 with TRBJ2-1; D uncertain. Germline V gene lookup returns CDR1 MGHRA and CDR2 YSYEKL. V gave up 0 bases and J gave up 8 bases, with 17 bases separating them. This CDR3 spans 16 amino acids. The CDR3 DNA reads as TGCGCCAGCAGCCAAGACCCCAACCCTCTCAGCGATGAGCAGTTCTTC. Encoded protein: CASSQDPNPLSDEQFF.

The genes are TRBV9 and TRBJ2-7, with unresolved D. The CDR3 spans 14 residues. V lost 0 bases, J lost 3 bases, and 10 bases lay in between. CDR1 and CDR2 (germline): SGDLS, YYNGEE. CDR3 in DNA: TGTGCCAGCAGCGTAGGGCCGTCTATCTACGAGCAGTACTTC. Translated: CASSVGPSIYEQYF.